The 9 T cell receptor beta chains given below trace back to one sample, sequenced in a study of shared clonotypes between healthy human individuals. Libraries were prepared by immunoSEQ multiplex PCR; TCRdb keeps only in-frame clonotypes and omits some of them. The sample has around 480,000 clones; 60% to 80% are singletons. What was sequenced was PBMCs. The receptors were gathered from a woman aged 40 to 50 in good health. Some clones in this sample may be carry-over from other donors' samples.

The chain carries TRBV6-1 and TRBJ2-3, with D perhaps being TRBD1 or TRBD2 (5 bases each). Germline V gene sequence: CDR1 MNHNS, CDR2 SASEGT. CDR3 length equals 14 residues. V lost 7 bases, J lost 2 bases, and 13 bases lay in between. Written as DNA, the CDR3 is TGTGCCAGCAATTCCGGGACCCACACAGATACGCAGTATTTT. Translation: CASNSGTHTDTQYF.

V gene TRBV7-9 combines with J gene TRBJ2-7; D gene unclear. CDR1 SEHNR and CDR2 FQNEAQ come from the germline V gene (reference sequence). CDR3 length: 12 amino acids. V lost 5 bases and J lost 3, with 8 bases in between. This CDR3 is CASSRTGYEQYF. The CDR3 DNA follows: TGTGCCAGCAGCCGGACGGGCTACGAGCAGTACTTC. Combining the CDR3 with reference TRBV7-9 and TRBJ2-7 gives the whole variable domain DTGVSQNPRHKITKRGQNVTFRCDPISEHNRLYWYRQTLGQGPEFLTYFQNEAQLEKSRLLSDRFSAERPKGSFSTLEIQRTEQGDSAMYLCASSRTGYEQYFGPGTRLTVT.

CDR3 bases: TGTGCCAGCAGCACCGGGACAGGGTCCCTCTATGGCTACACCTTC. Its translation: CASSTGTGSLYGYTF. The chain couples TRBV5-4 to TRBJ1-2; 9 bases agree with TRBD1. CDR1 and CDR2 (germline): SGHNT, YYREEE (reference sequence). V was pared by 4 bases and J by 4 bases, with 8 bases of the junction left unmatched. The CDR3 contains 15 residues.

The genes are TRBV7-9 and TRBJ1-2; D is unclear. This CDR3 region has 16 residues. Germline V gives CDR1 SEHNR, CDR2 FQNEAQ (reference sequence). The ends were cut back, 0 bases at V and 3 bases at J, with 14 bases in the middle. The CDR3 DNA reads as TGTGCCAGCAGCTTAGCGGGTTCGTTGATTTACTATGGCTACACCTTC. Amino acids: CASSLAGSLIYYGYTF.

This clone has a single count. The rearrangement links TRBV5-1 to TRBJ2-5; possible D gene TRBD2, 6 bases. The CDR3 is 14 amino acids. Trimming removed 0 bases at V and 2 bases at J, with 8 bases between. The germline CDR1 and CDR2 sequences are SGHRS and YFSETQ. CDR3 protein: CASSLGTIQETQYF. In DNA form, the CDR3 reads TGCGCCAGCAGCTTGGGGACTATTCAAGAGACCCAGTACTTC.

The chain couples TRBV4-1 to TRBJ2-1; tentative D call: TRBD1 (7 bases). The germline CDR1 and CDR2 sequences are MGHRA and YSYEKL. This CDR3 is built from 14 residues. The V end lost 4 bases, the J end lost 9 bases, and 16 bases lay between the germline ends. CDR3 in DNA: TGCGCCAGCAGCCGCCCGGACAGGAGGGGTGAGCAGTTCTTC. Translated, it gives CASSRPDRRGEQFF.

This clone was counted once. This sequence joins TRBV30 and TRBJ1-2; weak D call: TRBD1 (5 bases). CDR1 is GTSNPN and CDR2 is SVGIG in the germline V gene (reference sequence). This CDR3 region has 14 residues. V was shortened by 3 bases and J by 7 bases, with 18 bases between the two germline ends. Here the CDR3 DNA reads TGTGCCTGGAGGCTAGGGGCGACCGGCAGTGGCTACACCTTC. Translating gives CAWRLGATGSGYTF.

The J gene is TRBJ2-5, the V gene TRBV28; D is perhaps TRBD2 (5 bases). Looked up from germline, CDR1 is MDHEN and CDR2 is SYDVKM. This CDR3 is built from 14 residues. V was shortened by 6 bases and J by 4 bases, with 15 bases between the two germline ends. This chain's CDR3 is CASSPPRGRETQYF. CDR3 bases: TGTGCCAGCAGCCCTCCACGGGGAAGAGAGACCCAGTACTTC.

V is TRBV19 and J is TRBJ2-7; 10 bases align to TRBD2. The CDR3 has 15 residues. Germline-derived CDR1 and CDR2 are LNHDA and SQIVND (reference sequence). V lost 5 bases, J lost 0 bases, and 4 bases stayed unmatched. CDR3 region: CASSPGLASSYEQYF. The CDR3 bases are TGTGCCAGTAGTCCGGGACTAGCGAGCTCCTACGAGCAGTACTTC.